A single sample is the source of the 26 T cell receptor beta chains below, sequenced in a study of blood T cell repertoires in COVID-19. Here immunoSEQ multiplex PCR was the method, and the copy in TCRdb shows in-frame clones only, minus some. The sample has 200,000 to 250,000 clones, roughly four fifths seen once. Sample: peripheral blood. These receptors were collected from an elderly woman with COVID-19, enrolled during active disease.

The chain recombines TRBV18 with TRBJ1-1; weak D call: TRBD1 (6 bases). CDR3 length: 12 amino acids. Germline-derived CDR1 and CDR2 are KGHSH and LQKENI. The V end lost 10 bases, the J end lost 8 bases, and 17 bases lay between the germline ends. CDR3 in amino acids: CANSLARGEAFF. CDR3 coding DNA: TGTGCCAACTCGTTAGCTAGGGGGGAAGCTTTCTTT.

V gene TRBV5-1 combines with J gene TRBJ1-5, with 7 bases identical to TRBD1. The V gene's germline CDR1 is SGHRS and CDR2 YFSETQ. The CDR3 sequence is 14 residues long. V was pared by 1 base and J by 2 bases, with 0 bases of the junction left unmatched. CDR3 in DNA: TGCGCCAGCAGCTTGCAGGGGGGCAATCAGCCCCAGCATTTT. Translating it yields CASSLQGGNQPQHF.

V is TRBV6-4 and J is TRBJ2-3, with TRBD2 as a possible D gene (5 bases). The V and J ends lost 5 bases and 8 bases respectively, with 14 bases between them. Germline-derived CDR1 and CDR2 are MRHNA and SNTAGT. The CDR3 is 13 amino acids. CDR3 DNA sequence: TGTGCCAGCAGTTCAGGACTGTCCACTACGCAGTATTTT. Translating gives CASSSGLSTTQYF.

This chain links TRBV6-5 with TRBJ1-5, with TRBD1 as a possible D gene (6 bases). V was trimmed by 5 bases and J by 4 bases, leaving 15 bases between them. From germline, CDR1 is MNHEY and CDR2 SVGAGI. The CDR3 runs 15 residues. The CDR3 coding sequence is TGTGCCAGCAGTCCGAGAGACAGGTCTAATCAGCCCCAGCATTTT. It codes for CASSPRDRSNQPQHF.

The V and J genes are TRBV7-2 and TRBJ2-7, with 7 bases matching TRBD2. This CDR3 is built from 16 residues. V lost 4 bases and J lost 6; bases outside the gene matches: 15. Germline-derived CDR1 and CDR2 are SGHTA and FQGNSA. In DNA, the CDR3 is TGTGCCAGCAGCTCCAGGGAAAGGGGAGGGCGGCGCGAGCAGTACTTC. Translating it yields CASSSRERGGRREQYF.

The chain employs TRBV12-3 or TRBV12-4 and TRBJ2-2; D not certain. V was trimmed by 3 bases and J by 6 bases, leaving 5 bases between them. The CDR3 extends over 12 amino acids. The DNA for the CDR3 is TGTGCCAGCAGTTTTCTTGCCGGGGAGCTGTTTTTT. This sequence encodes CASSFLAGELFF.

V is TRBV19 and J is TRBJ2-2; the match to TRBD2 covers 7 bases. Germline trimming cut 1 base from V and 7 bases from J; bases unmatched to any gene: 9. Germline CDR1 LNHDA, CDR2 SQIVND (reference sequence). CDR3 length equals 16 residues. CDR3 DNA sequence: TGTGCCAGTAGTATAGCCCGGACTAGTTCGGGCGGGGAGCTGTTTTTT. This codes for CASSIARTSSGGELFF.

This rearrangement joins TRBV5-1 to TRBJ1-1; 7 bases are shared with TRBD1. The CDR3 runs to 13 residues. Germline V gives CDR1 SGHRS, CDR2 YFSETQ. V trimming: 2 bases; J trimming: 7 bases; junction bases outside the gene matches: 5. The CDR3 protein is CASSFNRGNEAFF. The CDR3 bases are TGCGCCAGCAGCTTCAACAGGGGAAATGAAGCTTTCTTT.

This clone appeared a single time. V is TRBV18 and J is TRBJ2-3; possible D gene TRBD2, 6 bases. There are 18 residues in the CDR3. Germline CDR1 reads KGHSH; CDR2 reads LQKENI. Trimming took off 8 bases at V and 0 bases at J, with 24 bases between the two ends. The CDR3 spells CASVPGLFSGTSTDTQYF. The DNA for the CDR3 is TGTGCCAGCGTACCAGGGCTCTTTAGCGGTACTAGCACAGATACGCAGTATTTT.

This clone was seen once. The V and J genes are TRBV6-5 and TRBJ1-2; 7 nucleotides match TRBD1. Germline CDR1 is MNHEY and CDR2 is SVGAGI. After removal of 0 bases from V and 0 bases from J, the junction contained 4 bases not matched to a gene. The CDR3 is made up of 16 amino acids. The CDR3 nucleotides are TGTGCCAGCAGTTACTCGGGACAGCAAGCTAACTATGGCTACACCTTC. Its protein product is CASSYSGQQANYGYTF.

This clone was counted a single time. The chain carries TRBV5-4 and TRBJ2-6; a possible D gene is TRBD2 (5 bases). V was shortened by 3 bases and J by 1 base, with 8 bases between the two germline ends. The CDR3 covers 15 residues. The germline V gene has CDR1 SGHNT and CDR2 YYREEE (reference sequence). DNA of the CDR3: TGTGCCAGCAGCTCCACTAGATCTGGGGCCAACGTCCTGACTTTC. It encodes CASSSTRSGANVLTF.

The chain uses TRBV30 and TRBJ1-2; the match to TRBD1 covers 7 bases. The J segment lost 1 base and the V segment lost 4 bases, leaving 3 bases of the junction unmatched. Germline CDR1 is GTSNPN and CDR2 is SVGIG (reference sequence). This CDR3 is built from 13 residues. CDR3 protein: CAWKYRGNYGYTF. The CDR3 region has the DNA TGTGCCTGGAAATACAGGGGTAACTATGGCTACACCTTC.

The chain recombines TRBV20-1 with TRBJ2-2; TRBD1 aligns across 8 bases. V was pared by 3 bases and J by 7 bases, with 10 bases of the junction left unmatched. The germline V gene has CDR1 DFQATT and CDR2 SNEGSKA (reference sequence). The CDR3 consists of 15 residues. The CDR3 region is CSASIRGQAHGELFF. The CDR3 nucleotides are TGCAGTGCTAGTATACGGGGACAGGCGCACGGGGAGCTGTTTTTT.

The rearrangement uses TRBV5-1 and TRBJ2-7; possibly TRBD2 for D (7 bases). The CDR3 is 15 amino acids. Trimming left V 4 bases short and J 4 bases short, with 18 bases between. Per germline, CDR1 SGHRS and CDR2 YFSETQ. CDR3 protein: CASSLQGGGSYEQYF. As DNA, the CDR3 is TGCGCCAGCAGCCTTCAAGGGGGAGGGTCGTACGAGCAGTACTTC.

The chain employs TRBV30 and TRBJ1-4; 12 bases are a match to TRBD1. In germline, CDR1 is GTSNPN, CDR2 SVGIG (reference sequence). CDR3 length: 17 amino acids. J gave up 1 base and V 0 bases, and 3 bases lay outside the gene matches. This CDR3 reads CAWSVGTGGLTNEKLFF. The CDR3 DNA follows: TGTGCCTGGAGTGTCGGGACAGGGGGCTTAACTAATGAAAAACTGTTTTTT.

The gene calls are TRBV4-1 and TRBJ1-1; 7 positions agree with TRBD1. CDR1 is MGHRA, CDR2 YSYEKL, per germline. CDR3 length: 15 residues. Trimming took 1 base from V and 4 from J; bases not matched to a gene: 6. CDR3 in amino acids: CASSQVEGAVTEAFF. The CDR3, as DNA: TGCGCCAGCAGCCAAGTGGAGGGGGCGGTCACTGAAGCTTTCTTT.

The chain has TRBV6-5 and TRBJ1-2, with TRBD1 identical over 7 bases. CDR3 size: 13 residues. CDR1 is MNHEY, CDR2 SVGAGI, per germline. J was trimmed by 8 bases and V by 5 bases; bases with no gene match: 8. In DNA form, the CDR3 reads TGTGCCAGCAGTAAGACAGGGAGTAGCGGCTACACCTTC. It yields the protein CASSKTGSSGYTF.

This clone came up once. The genes are TRBV4-1 and TRBJ2-7, with 9 nucleotides matching TRBD1. The V gene's germline CDR1 is MGHRA and CDR2 YSYEKL. With 4 bases clipped from V and 2 bases from J, the junction kept 6 bases outside the gene matches. CDR3 length: 15 amino acids. The CDR3 spells CASSPLTGGPYEQYF. The CDR3 DNA is TGCGCCAGCAGCCCCTTGACAGGGGGACCCTACGAGCAGTACTTC.

The rearrangement links TRBV14 to TRBJ2-5; D might be TRBD1 (5 bases). V was shortened by 2 bases and J by 3 bases, with 16 bases between the two germline ends. Germline V lookup: CDR1 SGHDN, CDR2 FVKESK. There are 16 residues in the CDR3. The CDR3 bases are TGTGCCAGCAGCCAAAGCTCAGGGAAAGTCAAAGAGACCCAGTACTTC. Translating it yields CASSQSSGKVKETQYF.

The V and J genes are TRBV2 and TRBJ2-7; TRBD1 matches 8 bases. CDR3 length equals 14 residues. CDR1 SNHLY and CDR2 FYNNEI come from the germline V gene. V shed 5 bases and J 2 bases; nucleotides not matched to a gene: 5. The CDR3 reads CASSPAGQAYEQYF. CDR3 in DNA: TGTGCCAGCAGTCCCGCGGGACAGGCCTACGAGCAGTACTTC. The variable domain in full, completed from reference TRBV2 and TRBJ2-7, reads EPEVTQTPSHQVTQMGQEVILRCVPISNHLYFYWYRQILGQKVEFLVSFYNNEISEKSEIFDDQFSVERPDGSNFTLKIRSTKLEDSAMYFCASSPAGQAYEQYFGPGTRLTVT.

The sample holds a few counts of this clone. The chain recombines TRBV28 with TRBJ2-3, with TRBD2 matching over 7 bases. V shed 6 bases, J shed 2 bases, and the junction held 14 bases outside the gene matches. The CDR3 is made up of 17 amino acids. CDR1 MDHEN and CDR2 SYDVKM come from the germline V gene. The CDR3 sequence is CASRRRSGTTYTDTQYF. DNA of the CDR3: TGTGCCAGCAGGCGGAGGTCCGGGACTACCTACACAGATACGCAGTATTTT.

This clone was seen more than once but under ten times. The chain uses TRBV6-1 and TRBJ2-5; maybe TRBD1 (7 bases). The CDR3 has 15 amino acids. Trimming left V 1 base short and J 5 bases short, with 14 bases between. Per the germline V gene, CDR1 is MNHNS and CDR2 is SASEGT. The chain's CDR3 is CASSEDPGGSETQYF. The CDR3 DNA is TGTGCCAGCAGTGAAGATCCAGGGGGGTCGGAGACCCAGTACTTC.

The chain links TRBV18 to TRBJ1-1; D remains ambiguous. CDR3 length: 14 amino acids. Trimming left V 10 bases short and J 3 bases short, with 18 bases between. CDR1 and CDR2 (germline): KGHSH, LQKENI. CDR3 in amino acids: CATRRAGSDTEAFF. CDR3 nucleotide sequence: TGTGCCACTCGCCGGGCGGGGAGTGACACTGAAGCTTTCTTT.

Only one count was recorded for this clone. The V call is TRBV11-2, the J call TRBJ2-2; 7 bases map to TRBD1. The ends lost 1 base at V and 6 bases at J; junction bases unmatched: 11. Germline V lookup: CDR1 SGHAT, CDR2 FQNNGV. The CDR3 totals 17 residues. This CDR3 reads CASSLASGTVTPGELFF. CDR3 in DNA: TGTGCCAGCAGCTTAGCCTCCGGGACAGTGACCCCCGGGGAGCTGTTTTTT.

The chain uses TRBV19 and TRBJ1-1; a possible D gene is TRBD1 (5 bases). The CDR3 length is 16 residues. The germline gives CDR1 LNHDA, CDR2 SQIVND (reference sequence). With 5 bases removed from V and 0 bases from J, the gap between germline ends came to 16 bases. The CDR3 protein is CASSPGGRLMNTEAFF. Here the CDR3 DNA reads TGTGCCAGTAGTCCCGGGGGGAGGCTTATGAACACTGAAGCTTTCTTT.

The V gene is TRBV6-2 or TRBV6-3, the J gene TRBJ2-7; D possibly corresponds to TRBD1 (6 bases). V lost 6 bases, J lost 3 bases, and 12 bases lay in between. Germline CDR1 and CDR2: MNHEY and SVGEGT. The CDR3 runs 13 residues. The CDR3 DNA follows: TGTGCCAGCAGCAGACAGGTACTCTACGAGCAGTACTTC. It codes for CASSRQVLYEQYF.